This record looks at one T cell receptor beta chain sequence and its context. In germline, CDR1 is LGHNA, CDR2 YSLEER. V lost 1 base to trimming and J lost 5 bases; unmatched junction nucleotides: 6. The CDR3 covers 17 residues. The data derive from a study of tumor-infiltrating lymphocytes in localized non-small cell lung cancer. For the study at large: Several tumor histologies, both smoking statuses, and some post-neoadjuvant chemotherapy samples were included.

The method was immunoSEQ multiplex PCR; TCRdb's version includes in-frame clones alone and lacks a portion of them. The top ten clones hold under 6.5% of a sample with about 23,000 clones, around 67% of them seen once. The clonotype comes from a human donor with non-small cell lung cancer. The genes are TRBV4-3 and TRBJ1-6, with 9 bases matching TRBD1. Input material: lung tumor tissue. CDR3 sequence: CASSQGGQGTHNSPLHF. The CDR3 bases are TGCGCCAGCAGCCAAGGAGGACAGGGGACTCATAATTCACCCCTCCACTTT.